One and the same sample provided the 5 T cell receptor beta chains below, sequenced in a study of blood T cell repertoires in COVID-19. Assay used: immunoSEQ multiplex PCR; TCRdb lists only in-frame clones, some missing. The sample has hundreds of thousands of clones; roughly 88% are singletons. Sequenced: peripheral blood. These receptors all stem from a woman aged 30 to 39 with active or convalescent COVID-19.

This clone was counted a few times. The chain links TRBV15 to TRBJ2-6; tentatively, D is TRBD2 (6 bases). V was pared by 1 base and J by 6 bases, with 10 bases between. Per the germline V gene, CDR1 is LNHNV and CDR2 is YYDKDF (reference sequence). The CDR3 runs to 15 residues. The CDR3 sequence: CATSRGAGEANVLTF. The CDR3 bases are TGTGCCACCAGCAGAGGAGCGGGTGAGGCCAACGTCCTGACTTTC.

This clone was detected ten times or more. V and J are TRBV10-3 and TRBJ2-7; 9 positions match TRBD2. Germline trimming cut 6 bases from V and 3 bases from J; bases unmatched to any gene: 3. Germline values: CDR1 ENHRY, CDR2 SYGVKD. The CDR3 runs 13 residues. The CDR3 spells CAISVAGDYEQYF. CDR3 DNA sequence: TGTGCCATCAGCGTAGCGGGAGACTACGAGCAGTACTTC.

This clone occurred once. This chain joins TRBV12-5 and TRBJ2-5, with D perhaps matching TRBD1 (6 bases). Germline values: CDR1 LGHNT, CDR2 FRNRAP. The CDR3 contains 19 residues. Trimming left V 0 bases short and J 1 base short, with 21 bases between. The CDR3 nucleotides are TGTGCTAGTGGTTTGGTACTATCAGGCCGGGACAAAGTCCAAGAGACCCAGTACTTC. This codes for CASGLVLSGRDKVQETQYF.

The gene calls are TRBV5-1 and TRBJ1-1, with 7 nucleotides matching TRBD1. V gave up 0 bases and J gave up 0 bases; unmatched junction bases: 5. This CDR3 has 16 residues. Germline assignment: CDR1 SGHRS and CDR2 YFSETQ. In nucleotides, the CDR3 is TGCGCCAGCAGCTTGGGAGGGGGCGCGGTGAACACTGAAGCTTTCTTT. Protein product: CASSLGGGAVNTEAFF.

V usage is TRBV18 and J usage is TRBJ2-3; possible D gene TRBD1, 5 bases. CDR1 and CDR2 (germline): KGHSH, LQKENI. The ends were cut back, 0 bases at V and 4 bases at J, with 11 bases in the middle. The CDR3 sequence is 15 residues long. For the CDR3, the DNA is TGTGCCAGCTCACCACCTGGGGTAGGGGCAGATACGCAGTATTTT. Its protein product is CASSPPGVGADTQYF.